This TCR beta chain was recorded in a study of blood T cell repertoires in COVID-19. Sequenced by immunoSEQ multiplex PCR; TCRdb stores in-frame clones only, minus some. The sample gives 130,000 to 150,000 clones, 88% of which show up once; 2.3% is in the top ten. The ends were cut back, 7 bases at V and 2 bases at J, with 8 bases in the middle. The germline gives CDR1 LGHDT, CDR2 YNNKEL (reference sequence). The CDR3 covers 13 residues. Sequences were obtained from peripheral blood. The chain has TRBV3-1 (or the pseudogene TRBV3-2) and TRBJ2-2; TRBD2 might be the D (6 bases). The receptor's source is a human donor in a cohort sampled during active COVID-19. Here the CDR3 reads CASKGLNTGELFF. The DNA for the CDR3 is TGTGCCAGCAAGGGACTTAACACCGGGGAGCTGTTTTTT.